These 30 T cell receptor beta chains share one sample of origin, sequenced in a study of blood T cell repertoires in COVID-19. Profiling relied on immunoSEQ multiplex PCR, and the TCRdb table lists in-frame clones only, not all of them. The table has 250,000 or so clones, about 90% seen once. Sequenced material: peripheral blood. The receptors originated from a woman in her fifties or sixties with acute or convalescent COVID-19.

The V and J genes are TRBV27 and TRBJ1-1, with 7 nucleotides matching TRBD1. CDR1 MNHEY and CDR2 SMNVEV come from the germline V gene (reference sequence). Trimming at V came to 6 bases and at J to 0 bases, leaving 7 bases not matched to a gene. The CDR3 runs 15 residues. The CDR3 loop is CASRARGQMNTEAFF. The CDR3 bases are TGTGCCAGCAGGGCTCGGGGACAGATGAACACTGAAGCTTTCTTT.

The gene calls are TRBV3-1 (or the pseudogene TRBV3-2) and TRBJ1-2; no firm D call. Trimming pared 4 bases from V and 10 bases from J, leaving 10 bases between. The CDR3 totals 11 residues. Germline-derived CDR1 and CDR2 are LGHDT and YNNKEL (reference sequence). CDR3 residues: CASSLAEDYTF. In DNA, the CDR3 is TGTGCCAGCAGCCTCGCGGAGGACTACACCTTC.

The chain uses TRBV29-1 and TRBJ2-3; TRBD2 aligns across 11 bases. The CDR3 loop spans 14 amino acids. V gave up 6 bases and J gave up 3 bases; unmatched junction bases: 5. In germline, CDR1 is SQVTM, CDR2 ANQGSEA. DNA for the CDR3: TGCAGCGTCGCGACTAGCGGGGAGACAGATACGCAGTATTTT. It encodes CSVATSGETDTQYF.

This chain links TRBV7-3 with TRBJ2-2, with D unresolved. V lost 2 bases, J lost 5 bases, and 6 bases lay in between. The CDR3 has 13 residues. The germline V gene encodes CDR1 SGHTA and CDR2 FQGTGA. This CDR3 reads CASSLGRTGELFF. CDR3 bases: TGTGCCAGCAGCTTAGGCAGGACCGGGGAGCTGTTTTTT.

The chain's CDR3 is CASSLPSGTYEQYF. The CDR3 region has the DNA TGCGCCAGCAGCTTGCCTAGCGGGACCTACGAGCAGTACTTC. V gene TRBV5-1 combines with J gene TRBJ2-7; TRBD2 matches at 9 bases. The J segment lost 2 bases and the V segment lost 1 base, leaving 1 base of the junction unmatched. This CDR3 region has 14 residues. Germline CDR1 and CDR2: SGHRS and YFSETQ.

Here the CDR3 reads CASSEWVGQGKTGNTIYF. The CDR3 nucleotides are TGTGCCAGCAGTGAATGGGTGGGACAGGGTAAAACTGGAAACACCATATATTTT. The rearrangement links TRBV6-1 to TRBJ1-3; 9 bases align to TRBD1. V shed 2 bases, J shed 2 bases, and the junction held 10 bases outside the gene matches. Germline values: CDR1 MNHNS, CDR2 SASEGT. The CDR3 runs 18 residues.

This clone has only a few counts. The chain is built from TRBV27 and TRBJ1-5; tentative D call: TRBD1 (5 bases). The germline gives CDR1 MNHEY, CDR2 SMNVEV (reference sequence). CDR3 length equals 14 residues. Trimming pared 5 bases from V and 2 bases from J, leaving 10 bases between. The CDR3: CASSPREGNQPQHF. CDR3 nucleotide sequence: TGTGCCAGCAGTCCCAGGGAAGGCAATCAGCCCCAGCATTTT.

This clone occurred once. CDR3 nucleotides: TGTGCCAGTATCTCCGGGTGGGGGCGAAGCTATGGCTACACCTTC. Its protein is CASISGWGRSYGYTF. V is TRBV19 and J is TRBJ1-2, with D maybe TRBD1 (6 bases). Germline CDR1 LNHDA, CDR2 SQIVND (reference sequence). Trimming removed 7 bases at V and 4 bases at J, with 19 bases between. The CDR3 loop spans 15 amino acids.

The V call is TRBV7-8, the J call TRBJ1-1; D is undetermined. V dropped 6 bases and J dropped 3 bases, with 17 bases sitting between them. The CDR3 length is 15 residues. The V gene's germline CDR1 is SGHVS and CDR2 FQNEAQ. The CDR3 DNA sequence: TGTGCCAGCAGACCCCCTGGAGGGAGGGACACTGAAGCTTTCTTT. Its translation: CASRPPGGRDTEAFF.

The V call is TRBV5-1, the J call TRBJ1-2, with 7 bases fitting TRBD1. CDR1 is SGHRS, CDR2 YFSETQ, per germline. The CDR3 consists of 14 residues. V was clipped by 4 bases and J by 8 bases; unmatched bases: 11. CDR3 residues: CASSPTGQALGYTF. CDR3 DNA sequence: TGCGCCAGCAGCCCAACAGGACAGGCGCTAGGCTACACCTTC.

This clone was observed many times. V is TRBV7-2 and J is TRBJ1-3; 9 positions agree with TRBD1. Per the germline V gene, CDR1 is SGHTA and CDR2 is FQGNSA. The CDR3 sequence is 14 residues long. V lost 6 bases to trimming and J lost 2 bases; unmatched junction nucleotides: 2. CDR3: CASRGQGPGNTIYF. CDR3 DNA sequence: TGTGCCAGCAGGGGACAGGGCCCTGGAAACACCATATATTTT.

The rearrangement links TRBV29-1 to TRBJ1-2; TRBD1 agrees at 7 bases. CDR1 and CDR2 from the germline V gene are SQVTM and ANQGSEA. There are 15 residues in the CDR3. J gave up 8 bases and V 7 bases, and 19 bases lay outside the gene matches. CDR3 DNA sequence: TGCAGCGGAAAAAAGGGGGCACAGGGGCTGGGAGGCTACACCTTC. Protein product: CSGKKGAQGLGGYTF.

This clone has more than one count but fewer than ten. For the CDR3, the DNA is TGTGCCAGCTCACCCAACAGGGGGTCTAACTATGGCTACACCTTC. Translating it yields CASSPNRGSNYGYTF. This chain joins TRBV18 and TRBJ1-2; TRBD1 aligns across 8 bases. The CDR3 sequence is 15 residues long. The V and J ends lost 3 bases and 0 bases, in that order; junction bases with no gene match: 3. The V gene's germline CDR1 is KGHSH and CDR2 LQKENI. Together with reference TRBV18 and TRBJ1-2, the CDR3 gives the full variable domain: NAGVMQNPRHLVRRRGQEARLRCSPMKGHSHVYWYRQLPEEGLKFMVYLQKENIIDESGMPKERFSAEFPKEGPSILRIQQVVRGDSAAYFCASSPNRGSNYGYTFGSGTRLTVV.

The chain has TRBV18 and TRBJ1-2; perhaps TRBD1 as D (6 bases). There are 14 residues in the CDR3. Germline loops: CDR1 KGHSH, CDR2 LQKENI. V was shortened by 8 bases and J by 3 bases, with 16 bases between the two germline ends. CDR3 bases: TGTGCCAGCAAAACCGGGGACACAGACTATGGCTACACCTTC. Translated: CASKTGDTDYGYTF. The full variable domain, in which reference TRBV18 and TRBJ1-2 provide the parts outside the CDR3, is NAGVMQNPRHLVRRRGQEARLRCSPMKGHSHVYWYRQLPEEGLKFMVYLQKENIIDESGMPKERFSAEFPKEGPSILRIQQVVRGDSAAYFCASKTGDTDYGYTFGSGTRLTVV.

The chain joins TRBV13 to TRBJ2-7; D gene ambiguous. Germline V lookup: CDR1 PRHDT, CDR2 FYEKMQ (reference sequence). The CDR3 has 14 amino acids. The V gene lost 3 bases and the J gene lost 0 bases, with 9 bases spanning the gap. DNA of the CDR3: TGTGCCAGCAGCTTCCCTAAATACTCCTACGAGCAGTACTTC. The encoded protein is CASSFPKYSYEQYF. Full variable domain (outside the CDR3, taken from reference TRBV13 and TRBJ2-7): AAGVIQSPRHLIKEKRETATLKCYPIPRHDTVYWYQQGPGQDPQFLISFYEKMQSDKGSIPDRFSAQQFSDYHSELNMSSLELGDSALYFCASSFPKYSYEQYFGPGTRLTVT.

In DNA, the CDR3 is TGTGCCACCAGCAGAGATATTTCGGGAGAGACCCAGTACTTC. Translation gives CATSRDISGETQYF. The chain has TRBV15 and TRBJ2-5; D call uncertain. Germline-derived CDR1 and CDR2 are LNHNV and YYDKDF (reference sequence). The V and J ends lost 0 bases and 4 bases respectively, with 9 bases between them. The CDR3 sequence is 14 residues long.

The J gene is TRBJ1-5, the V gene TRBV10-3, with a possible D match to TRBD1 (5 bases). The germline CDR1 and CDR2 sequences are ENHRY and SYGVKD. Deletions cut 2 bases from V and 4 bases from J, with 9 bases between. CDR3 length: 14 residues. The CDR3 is CAISEGAGNQPQHF. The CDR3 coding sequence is TGTGCCATCAGTGAGGGGGCAGGGAATCAGCCCCAGCATTTT.

CDR3 in amino acids: CAWSPPGRRQINEKLFF. Here the CDR3 DNA reads TGTGCCTGGAGTCCTCCCGGGAGACGGCAGATAAATGAAAAACTGTTTTTT. The rearrangement uses TRBV30 and TRBJ1-4; unclear D gene. Trimming removed 2 bases from V and 5 bases from J, with 21 bases in between. This CDR3 is 17 amino acids long. The V gene's germline CDR1 is GTSNPN and CDR2 SVGIG (reference sequence).

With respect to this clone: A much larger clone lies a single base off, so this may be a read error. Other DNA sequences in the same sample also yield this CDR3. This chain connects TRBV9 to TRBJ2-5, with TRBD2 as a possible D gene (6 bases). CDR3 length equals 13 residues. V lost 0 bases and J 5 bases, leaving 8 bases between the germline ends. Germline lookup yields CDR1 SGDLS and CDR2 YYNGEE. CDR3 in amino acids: CASSVARGETQYF. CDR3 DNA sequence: TGTGCCAGCAGCGTAGCCCGGGGGGAGACCCAGTACTTC.

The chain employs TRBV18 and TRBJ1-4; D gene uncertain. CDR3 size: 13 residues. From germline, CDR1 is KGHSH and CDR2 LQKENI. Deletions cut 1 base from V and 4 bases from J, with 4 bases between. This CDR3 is CASSPHSNEKLFF. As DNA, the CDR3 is TGTGCCAGCTCACCACACAGTAATGAAAAACTGTTTTTT.

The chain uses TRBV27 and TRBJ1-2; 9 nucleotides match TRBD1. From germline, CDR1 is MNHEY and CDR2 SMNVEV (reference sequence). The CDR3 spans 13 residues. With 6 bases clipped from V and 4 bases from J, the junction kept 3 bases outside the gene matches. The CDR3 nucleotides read TGTGCCAGCAGCTTGACAGGGGGCTATGGCTACACCTTC. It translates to CASSLTGGYGYTF.

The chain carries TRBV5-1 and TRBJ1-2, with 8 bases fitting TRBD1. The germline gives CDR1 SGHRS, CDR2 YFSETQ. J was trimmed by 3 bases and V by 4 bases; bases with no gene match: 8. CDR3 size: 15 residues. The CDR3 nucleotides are TGCGCCAGCAGCGGAGGGGACAGGAGCGACTATGGCTACACCTTC. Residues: CASSGGDRSDYGYTF.

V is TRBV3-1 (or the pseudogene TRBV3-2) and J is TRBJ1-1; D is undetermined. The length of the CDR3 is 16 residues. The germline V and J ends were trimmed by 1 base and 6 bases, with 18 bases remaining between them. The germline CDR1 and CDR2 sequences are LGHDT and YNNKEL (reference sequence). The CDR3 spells CASSQALLGLLPEAFF. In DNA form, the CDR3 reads TGTGCCAGCAGCCAAGCACTTCTTGGGCTTCTTCCTGAAGCTTTCTTT.

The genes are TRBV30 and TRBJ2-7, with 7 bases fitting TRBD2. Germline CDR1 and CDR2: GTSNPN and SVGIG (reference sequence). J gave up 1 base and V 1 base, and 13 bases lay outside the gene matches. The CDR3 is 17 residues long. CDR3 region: CAWSGRMVSGISYEQYF. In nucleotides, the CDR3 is TGTGCCTGGAGTGGACGTATGGTGAGCGGGATTTCCTACGAGCAGTACTTC. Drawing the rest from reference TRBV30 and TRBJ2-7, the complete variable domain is SQTIHQWPATLVQPVGSPLSLECTVEGTSNPNLYWYRQAAGRGLQLLFYSVGIGQISSEVPQNLSASRPQDRQFILSSKKLLLSDSGFYLCAWSGRMVSGISYEQYFGPGTRLTVT.

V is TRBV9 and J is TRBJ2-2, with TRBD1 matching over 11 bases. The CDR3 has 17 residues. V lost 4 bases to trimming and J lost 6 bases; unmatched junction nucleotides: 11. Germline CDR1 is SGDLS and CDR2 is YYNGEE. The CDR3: CASSPRVPGQGAGELFF. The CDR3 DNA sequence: TGTGCCAGCAGCCCGAGAGTCCCGGGACAGGGGGCCGGGGAGCTGTTTTTT.

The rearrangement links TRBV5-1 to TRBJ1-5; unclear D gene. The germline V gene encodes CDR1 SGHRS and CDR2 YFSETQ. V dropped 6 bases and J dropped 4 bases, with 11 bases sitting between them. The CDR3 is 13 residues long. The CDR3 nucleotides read TGCGCCAGCACGACGGAGCCTAATCAGCCCCAGCATTTT. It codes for CASTTEPNQPQHF.

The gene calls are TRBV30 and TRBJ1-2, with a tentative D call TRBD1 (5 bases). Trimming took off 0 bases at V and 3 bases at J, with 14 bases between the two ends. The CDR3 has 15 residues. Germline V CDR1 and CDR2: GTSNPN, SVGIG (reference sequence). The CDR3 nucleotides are TGTGCCTGGAGTGTACTGTCAGGGAGGGACTATGGCTACACCTTC. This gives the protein CAWSVLSGRDYGYTF.

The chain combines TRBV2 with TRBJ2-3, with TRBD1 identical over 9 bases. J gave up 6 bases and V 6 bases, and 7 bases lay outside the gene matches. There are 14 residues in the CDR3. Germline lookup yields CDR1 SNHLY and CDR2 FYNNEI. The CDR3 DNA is TGTGCCAGCAGCTCACAGGGGGCCGGTGATACGCAGTATTTT. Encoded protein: CASSSQGAGDTQYF.

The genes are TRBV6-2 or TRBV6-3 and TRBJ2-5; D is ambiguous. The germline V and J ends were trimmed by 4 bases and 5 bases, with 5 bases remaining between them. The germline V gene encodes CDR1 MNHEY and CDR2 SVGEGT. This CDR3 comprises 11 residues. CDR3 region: CASSFPETQYF. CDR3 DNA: TGTGCCAGCAGTTTCCCTGAGACCCAGTACTTC.

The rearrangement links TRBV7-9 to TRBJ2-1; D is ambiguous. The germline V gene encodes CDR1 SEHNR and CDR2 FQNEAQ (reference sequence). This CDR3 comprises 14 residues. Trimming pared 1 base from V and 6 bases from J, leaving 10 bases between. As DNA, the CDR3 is TGTGCCAGCAGCTTAGGTACAAGTATCAATGAGCAGTTCTTC. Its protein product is CASSLGTSINEQFF. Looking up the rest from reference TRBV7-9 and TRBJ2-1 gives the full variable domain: DTGVSQNPRHKITKRGQNVTFRCDPISEHNRLYWYRQTLGQGPEFLTYFQNEAQLEKSRLLSDRFSAERPKGSFSTLEIQRTEQGDSAMYLCASSLGTSINEQFFGPGTRLTVL.